One and the same sample provided the 9 T cell receptor beta chains below, sequenced in a study of T cells in Graves' hyperthyroidism and ophthalmopathy. The CDR3 regions of TCR beta were amplified from RNA transcripts. The HTBI set primed first-round TCR CDR3 RT-PCR. TCRdb re-called the multiplex PCR reads through MiXCR, storing one row per CDR3 protein. The top ten clones hold approximately 3.9% of a sample with under 650,000 distinct CDR3 sequences, roughly 16% of them seen once. Sample: blood. Receptor source: a woman aged 25 to 39 with Graves' hyperthyroidism.

The table lists this clonotype with many counts. The CDR3 reads CATSAGLFSGRTDTQYF. In DNA form, the CDR3 reads TGTGCCACCAGTGCCGGATTGTTTAGCGGGAGAACAGATACGCAGTATTTT. V is TRBV24-1 and J is TRBJ2-3; 9 positions agree with TRBD2. Trimming at V came to 5 bases and at J to 3 bases, leaving 11 bases not matched to a gene. The CDR3 consists of 17 residues. Germline V gene lookup returns CDR1 KGHDR and CDR2 SFDVKD.

This clonotype was seen more than once but under ten times. Mismatch with germline at one junction end may stem from a read error. This chain connects TRBV29-1 to TRBJ1-2; 8 bases match TRBD1. The CDR3 length is 12 residues. CDR1 is SQVTM and CDR2 is ANQGSEA in the germline V gene. The CDR3 DNA reads TGCCGCGTCCGGACAGGGTATTATGGCTACACCTTC. Its protein is CRVRTGYYGYTF. Supplemented by reference TRBV29-1 and TRBJ1-2, the full variable domain reads SAVISQKPSRDICQRGTSLTIQCQVDSQVTMMFWYRQQPGQSLTLIATANQGSEATYESGFVIDKFPISRPNLTFSTLTVSNMSPEDSSIYLCRVRTGYYGYTFGSGTRLTVV.

This clonotype was seen many times. The CDR3 DNA sequence: TGCAGTGCTAAATTACCGGGAGGGGAAGCGGTCCCCCAGCATTTT. As protein: CSAKLPGGEAVPQHF. This chain links TRBV20-1 with TRBJ1-5; TRBD1 might be the D (5 bases). Germline V gene sequence: CDR1 DFQATT, CDR2 SNEGSKA (reference sequence). The CDR3 has 15 amino acids. Between the trimmed V and J ends, which lost 4 bases and 10 bases, there was a span of 23 bases.

This clonotype was detected ten times or more. The chain carries TRBV11-2 and TRBJ1-5; D perhaps matches TRBD1 (6 bases). V was shortened by 5 bases and J by 5 bases, with 10 bases between the two germline ends. The CDR3 totals 13 residues. The germline V gene has CDR1 SGHAT and CDR2 FQNNGV. CDR3 in amino acids: CASSVGGDQPQHF. For the CDR3, the DNA is TGTGCCAGCAGCGTGGGGGGCGATCAGCCCCAGCATTTT.

This clonotype was seen a handful of times. The chain joins TRBV19 to TRBJ1-1; D is uncertain. V lost 9 bases to trimming and J lost 4 bases, with 15 bases between them. Per germline, CDR1 LNHDA and CDR2 SQIVND (reference sequence). This CDR3 contains 13 residues. The CDR3 nucleotides are TGTGCCAGCCGTGGAATAGGACCCACTGAAGCTTTCTTT. It encodes CASRGIGPTEAFF.

This clonotype was recorded at least ten times. The rearrangement links TRBV5-1 to TRBJ1-2; D is unresolved. The germline CDR1 and CDR2 sequences are SGHRS and YFSETQ. The CDR3 contains 14 residues. Trimming removed 1 base from V and 2 bases from J, with 9 bases in between. The DNA of the CDR3 is TGCGCCAGCAGCTTGAGCTTCGCGAACTATGGCTACACCTTC. Amino acid sequence: CASSLSFANYGYTF.

In this sample, this clonotype turned up many times. V is TRBV11-2 and J is TRBJ2-1; 8 nucleotides agree with TRBD2. Germline-derived CDR1 and CDR2 are SGHAT and FQNNGV. This CDR3 is 12 amino acids long. V lost 5 bases, J lost 9 bases, and 3 bases stayed unmatched. This chain's CDR3 is CASSELAGEQFF. The CDR3 DNA sequence: TGTGCCAGCAGCGAGCTAGCGGGTGAGCAGTTCTTC.

The CDR3 DNA is TGTGCCAGCTCACCAAGCTGGGACCAAGAGACCCAGTACTTC. It translates to CASSPSWDQETQYF. The chain combines TRBV18 with TRBJ2-5; no reliable D call. The CDR3 is made up of 14 amino acids. Looked up from germline, CDR1 is KGHSH and CDR2 is LQKENI. V lost 2 bases and J 0 bases, leaving 7 bases between the germline ends.

There are a few counts of this clonotype. V gene TRBV7-9 combines with J gene TRBJ2-6, with D maybe TRBD1 (6 bases). Looked up from germline, CDR1 is SEHNR and CDR2 is FQNEAQ (reference sequence). The CDR3 covers 17 residues. V dropped 2 bases and J dropped 0 bases, with 11 bases sitting between them. CDR3 loop: CASSLPRTASGANVLTF. CDR3 sequence (DNA): TGTGCCAGCAGCTTACCCCGGACAGCCTCTGGGGCCAACGTCCTGACTTTC.